The 28 T cell receptor beta chains below were found in one sample sequenced in a study of CD8 T cells in ankylosing spondylitis. TCRdb used MiXCR to reprocess the 5' RACE reads, holding one entry per CDR3 protein. The sample lists approximately 540,000 distinct CDR3 sequences; 9.5% to 15% were seen once. Study observations and caveats: Roughly 8 highly homologous variants made up a TCR beta motif that seemed to typify ankylosing spondylitis blood.

No antigen has been assigned to these receptors. Source material: blood, either unsorted or a sorted T cell fraction (not recorded which). The receptors shown here come from a male donor with ankylosing spondylitis.

This clonotype was detected many times. The rearrangement joins TRBV27 to TRBJ1-2, with unresolved D. The germline V gene encodes CDR1 MNHEY and CDR2 SMNVEV (reference sequence). Trimming removed 2 bases from V and 0 bases from J, with 13 bases in between. CDR3 length: 16 residues. CDR3: CASSLGEGEANYGYTF. Written as DNA, the CDR3 is TGTGCCAGCAGTTTAGGAGAGGGCGAAGCTAACTATGGCTACACCTTC.

The rearrangement uses TRBV3-1 and TRBJ2-1; 11 bases fit TRBD2. The germline gives CDR1 LGHDT, CDR2 YNNKEL (reference sequence). The CDR3 runs 16 residues. V lost 5 bases, J lost 5 bases, and 8 bases stayed unmatched. This chain's CDR3 is CASSAPSGRLNNEQFF. The CDR3 coding sequence is TGTGCCAGCAGCGCCCCTAGCGGGAGGCTAAACAATGAGCAGTTCTTC.

The chain carries TRBV6-5 and TRBJ2-4, with 15 positions matching TRBD2. V dropped 4 bases and J dropped 8; count of bases not matched to a gene: 6. Germline CDR1 is MNHEY and CDR2 is SVGAGI. The CDR3 runs 16 residues. The CDR3 sequence is CASSSGLAGGMDIQYF. Here the CDR3 DNA reads TGTGCCAGCAGTTCGGGACTAGCGGGAGGAATGGACATTCAGTACTTC.

Many counts were recorded for this clonotype. Germline is not matched at one junction end, which may reflect a read error. The chain combines TRBV5-1 with TRBJ2-5, with D possibly TRBD2 on 5 matching bases. CDR1 is SGHRS and CDR2 is YFSETQ in the germline V gene. The CDR3 spans 12 residues. DNA for the CDR3: TGTGCCAGCAGTTCCTCGGGGGAGACCCAGTACTTC. Its protein is CASSSSGETQYF.

This rearrangement joins TRBV6-1 to TRBJ2-1, with 9 nucleotides matching TRBD1. V lost 4 bases to trimming and J lost 9 bases; unmatched junction nucleotides: 4. Germline V gene data show CDR1 as MNHNS and CDR2 as SASEGT. The CDR3 extends over 13 amino acids. The CDR3 bases are TGTGCCAGCAGTGGGGACAGGGCGAGTGAGCAGTTCTTC. Amino acids: CASSGDRASEQFF.

This chain joins TRBV20-1 and TRBJ2-6; 9 nucleotides agree with TRBD1. CDR1 and CDR2 from the germline V gene are DFQATT and SNEGSKA (reference sequence). Germline trimming cut 6 bases from V and 0 bases from J; bases unmatched to any gene: 6. The length of the CDR3 is 16 residues. Here the CDR3 reads CSADDRGASGANVLTF. The CDR3 nucleotides are TGCAGTGCAGACGACAGGGGGGCCTCTGGGGCCAACGTCCTGACTTTC.

This clonotype was seen a single time. One end of the junction fails to match germline, which may point to a read error. V and J are TRBV15 and TRBJ2-7; the D is unclear. CDR1 and CDR2 (germline): LNHNV, YYDKDF (reference sequence). The CDR3 runs 15 residues. As DNA, the CDR3 is TGTGCCACCAGCATTCTAGACGGTTACTCCCACGAGCAGTACTTC. Encoded protein: CATSILDGYSHEQYF.

This clonotype appeared many times. For the CDR3, the DNA is TGTGCCAGCAGTTTCCCGGGGGGGAGTAAAGGGTACACCTTC. Its translation is CASSFPGGSKGYTF. This rearrangement joins TRBV12-3 or TRBV12-4 to TRBJ1-2; D may be TRBD1 (5 bases). Between the trimmed V and J ends, which lost 3 bases and 11 bases, there was a span of 19 bases. The CDR3 is made up of 14 amino acids.

Many counts were recorded for this clonotype. The CDR3 is CASSLAGGESYEQYF. CDR3 DNA: TGTGCCAGCAGCTTAGCAGGCGGGGAGAGCTACGAGCAGTACTTC. The chain carries TRBV7-2 and TRBJ2-7; TRBD2 might be the D (6 bases). V lost 0 bases, J lost 3 bases, and 12 bases lay in between. CDR1 is SGHTA and CDR2 is FQGNSA in the germline V gene. This CDR3 comprises 15 residues.

This clonotype was picked up many times. This sequence joins TRBV4-1 and TRBJ2-1; 7 bases are a match to TRBD2. CDR1 MGHRA and CDR2 YSYEKL come from the germline V gene. The CDR3 runs to 19 residues. The trim removed 0 bases at V and 2 bases at J, leaving 13 bases unmatched. The CDR3 reads CASSQDIGAVGLTYNEQFF. The CDR3 coding sequence is TGCGCCAGCAGCCAAGATATCGGGGCGGTGGGACTAACCTACAATGAGCAGTTCTTC.

The rearrangement joins TRBV18 to TRBJ2-1, with TRBD2 matching over 9 bases. The germline gives CDR1 KGHSH, CDR2 LQKENI. The CDR3 is 16 amino acids. Trimming took 2 bases from V and 7 from J; bases not matched to a gene: 9. The CDR3 nucleotides are TGTGCCAGCTCACCAGTTAGCGGGAGCAGCTCGAATGAGCAGTTCTTC. It translates to CASSPVSGSSSNEQFF.

J is TRBJ1-2 and V is TRBV19; 9 nucleotides align to TRBD1. CDR1 LNHDA and CDR2 SQIVND come from the germline V gene (reference sequence). This CDR3 is built from 13 residues. J lost 8 bases, V lost 7 bases, and 8 bases had no gene match. The DNA for the CDR3 is TGTGCCAGTACCGTGGACAGGGGTGGCGGCTACACCTTC. As protein: CASTVDRGGGYTF.

V usage is TRBV11-2 and J usage is TRBJ2-3; 9 bases map to TRBD2. V was pared by 6 bases and J by 6 bases, with 13 bases of the junction left unmatched. CDR1 is SGHAT and CDR2 is FQNNGV in the germline V gene. The CDR3 is made up of 16 amino acids. CDR3 region: CASSSGGGRAADTQYF. The CDR3 coding sequence is TGTGCCAGCAGTTCGGGCGGCGGGAGGGCCGCGGATACGCAGTATTTT.

This clonotype has at least ten counts. The CDR3 spells CASSLSGGGYEQYF. CDR3 in DNA: TGTGCCAGCAGTTTAAGCGGGGGGGGCTACGAGCAGTACTTC. J is TRBJ2-7 and V is TRBV12-3 or TRBV12-4; 10 bases line up with TRBD2. With V trimmed by 2 bases and J by 3 bases, 1 base remained unmatched. The CDR3 is made up of 14 amino acids.

V and J are TRBV15 and TRBJ2-1; no reliable D call. This CDR3 region has 14 residues. Germline V gives CDR1 LNHNV, CDR2 YYDKDF (reference sequence). The V end lost 0 bases, the J end lost 9 bases, and 12 bases lay between the germline ends. The CDR3 region has the DNA TGTGCCACCAGCAGAGATAAGGTGGGCCCTGAGCAGTTCTTC. It specifies CATSRDKVGPEQFF.

The genes are TRBV28 and TRBJ2-1; 10 positions agree with TRBD2. V trimming: 4 bases; J trimming: 6 bases; junction bases outside the gene matches: 12. The CDR3 is 17 amino acids. Germline V gene lookup returns CDR1 MDHEN and CDR2 SYDVKM. CDR3 coding DNA: TGTGCCAGCAGTTCGACCGGTTATACTAGCGGGACCAATGAGCAGTTCTTC. Amino acids: CASSSTGYTSGTNEQFF.

A few counts support this clonotype. J is TRBJ2-2 and V is TRBV6-1; 12 nucleotides agree with TRBD2. Germline lookup yields CDR1 MNHNS and CDR2 SASEGT. CDR3 length: 15 amino acids. J gave up 7 bases and V 5 bases, and 5 bases lay outside the gene matches. The DNA for the CDR3 is TGTGCCAGCAGTAGACTAGCGGGAGCCGGCGGGGAGCTGTTTTTT. Encoded protein: CASSRLAGAGGELFF.

This clonotype was observed a few times. The chain has TRBV7-8 and TRBJ2-3; D is uncertain. The V and J ends lost 2 bases and 4 bases respectively, with 10 bases between them. This CDR3 is 14 amino acids long. Germline lookup yields CDR1 SGHVS and CDR2 FQNEAQ. CDR3 DNA: TGTGCCAGCAGCTTAAGGATTCGCGCAGATACGCAGTATTTT. Translating gives CASSLRIRADTQYF. The whole variable domain, remainder taken from reference TRBV7-8 and TRBJ2-3, is GAGVSQSPRYKVAKRGQDVALRCDPISGHVSLFWYQQALGQGPEFLTYFQNEAQLDKSGLPSDRFFAERPEGSVSTLKIQRTQQEDSAVYLCASSLRIRADTQYFGPGTRLTVL.

The chain carries TRBV12-3 or TRBV12-4 and TRBJ1-5; D not certain. The V end lost 4 bases, the J end lost 1 base, and 8 bases lay between the germline ends. The CDR3 contains 14 residues. CDR3 region: CASSSLNSNQPQHF. CDR3 bases: TGTGCCAGCAGTTCTCTTAACAGCAATCAGCCCCAGCATTTT.

A few counts support this clonotype. This chain uses TRBV5-1 with TRBJ1-1, with D unclear. This CDR3 spans 15 amino acids. Germline V CDR1 and CDR2: SGHRS, YFSETQ. V gave up 0 bases and J gave up 2 bases, with 11 bases separating them. The CDR3 here is CASSLERAANTEAFF. The CDR3 DNA is TGCGCCAGCAGCTTGGAGAGGGCCGCAAACACTGAAGCTTTCTTT.

This clonotype was counted a few times. V usage is TRBV10-3 and J usage is TRBJ2-3, with TRBD1 matching over 7 bases. V lost 0 bases and J lost 5; bases outside the gene matches: 5. This CDR3 contains 15 residues. Germline CDR1 ENHRY, CDR2 SYGVKD. The CDR3 DNA reads as TGTGCCATCAGTGAGTCGATACAGGGGAAAGATACGCAGTATTTT. It translates to CAISESIQGKDTQYF.

This clonotype was observed at least ten times. J is TRBJ1-1 and V is TRBV7-9; a weak D match, TRBD1 (6 bases). Germline V gives CDR1 SEHNR, CDR2 FQNEAQ (reference sequence). V was clipped by 5 bases and J by 4 bases, with 11 bases between them. This CDR3 is built from 13 residues. CDR3: CASSPGRGTEAFF. CDR3 DNA sequence: TGTGCCAGCAGCCCCGGCAGGGGCACTGAAGCTTTCTTT.

The CDR3 loop is CASSVPTGHIYEQYV. The CDR3 DNA follows: TGTGCCAGCAGCGTTCCGACAGGGCACATCTACGAGCAGTACGTC. The chain joins TRBV21-1 to TRBJ2-7; no check of the table's D call, TRBD1, against the DNA was made. TRBV21-1 is assigned pseudogene status. The CDR3 has 15 residues.

The chain links TRBV10-2 to TRBJ2-1; 9 bases fit TRBD1. The V segment lost 8 bases and the J segment 7 bases; nucleotides outside the gene matches: 12. Germline V gene sequence: CDR1 WSHSY, CDR2 SAAADI. The CDR3 has 15 amino acids. The CDR3 region is CASQKGTGPRNEQFF. The CDR3, as DNA: TGCGCCAGCCAGAAAGGGACAGGGCCAAGGAATGAGCAGTTCTTC.

Regarding this clonotype: A much larger clone lies a single base off, so this may be a read error. The chain couples TRBV28 to TRBJ1-2, with a possible D match to TRBD1 (5 bases). The CDR3 spans 14 residues. In germline, CDR1 is MDHEN, CDR2 SYDVKM. DNA for the CDR3: TGTGCCAGCAGTCCTCTCCAGGGCGCTGGCGGCTACGCCTTC. It translates to CASSPLQGAGGYAF.

The chain employs TRBV12-3 or TRBV12-4 and TRBJ1-2, with a tentative D call TRBD1 (5 bases). V shed 3 bases and J shed 12 bases, with 11 bases lying between them. The CDR3 covers 11 residues. CDR3 region: CASSFLTENTF. CDR3 nucleotide sequence: TGTGCCAGCAGTTTTTTGACAGAGAACACCTTC.

This clonotype was picked up a small number of times. This chain links TRBV19 with TRBJ1-1; TRBD1 matches at 8 bases. V trimming: 5 bases; J trimming: 6 bases; junction bases outside the gene matches: 14. CDR1 and CDR2 (germline): LNHDA, SQIVND (reference sequence). The CDR3 extends over 16 amino acids. The DNA for the CDR3 is TGTGCCAGTAGTTTGATCTCAGGGGGCCGCAAATCTGAAGCTTTCTTT. It yields the protein CASSLISGGRKSEAFF.

The chain combines TRBV18 with TRBJ2-7; 7 bases line up with TRBD1. This CDR3 comprises 15 residues. Looked up from germline, CDR1 is KGHSH and CDR2 is LQKENI. Trimming removed 5 bases from V and 4 bases from J; junction bases left unmatched: 11. The CDR3 DNA is TGTGCCAGCTCAACTGGACAGGACTTAGGGTACGAGCAGTACTTC. Amino acid sequence: CASSTGQDLGYEQYF.